The entry below gives a single T cell receptor (beta chain) sequence along with its context. Its antigen remains unidentified. Produced via immunoSEQ multiplex PCR; TCRdb's table is partial and in-frame only. This table has about 130,000 clones, 85% to 90% appearing once. The donors were members of the validation cohort, which comprised roughly 130 subjects and was separate from the first cohort of more than 500 subjects. The data derive from a study of cytomegalovirus exposure and HLA in healthy donors. Study-wide results and caveats: 150 to 200 TCR beta chains were listed as cytomegalovirus-associated. Cytomegalovirus status, reportedly, was diagnosed with high specificity and sensitivity by the classifier. Clusters of TCRs from the first cohort tended to co-occur in the 130 or so validation repertoires (as a later analysis found).

Sequencing input: PBMCs. The TCR sequence derives from a woman aged 25 to 45 in good health and CMV-seropositive.

The CDR3 spells CSVELPSGGRIDTQYF. CDR3 sequence (DNA): TGCAGCGTTGAGCTTCCCAGCGGGGGGAGGATAGATACGCAGTATTTT. The chain uses TRBV29-1 and TRBJ2-3; 9 bases are shared with TRBD2. V shed 3 bases and J 5 bases; nucleotides not matched to a gene: 12. The CDR3 is made up of 16 amino acids. Germline values: CDR1 SQVTM, CDR2 ANQGSEA.